This TCR beta chain was observed in a study of T cell repertoires in cytomegalovirus infection. Study overall: Based on public TCR beta signatures, there were indications of CMV infection and of a matching HLA type.

Notes on the study in general: Predominance within the ex vivo response was attributable to HLA-C-restricted CMV-specific TCR beta clonotypes.

One entry per CDR3 protein, called by TCRdb with MiXCR from the reads. The sample carries about 400,000 distinct CDR3 sequences, 15% to 20% recorded once. Concerning this clonotype: Its target is unknown.

Material: PBMCs. The sequence derives from a human donor in good health (CMV status not recorded). Some clones in this sample may be carry-over from other donors' samples.

CDR3 amino acids: CSAIGGGAADTQYF. The CDR3 DNA reads TGCAGTGCTATAGGCGGGGGGGCCGCAGATACGCAGTATTTT. The chain employs TRBV20-1 and TRBJ2-3, with TRBD2 matching over 9 bases. Losses at the gene ends were 4 bases for V and 4 bases for J; bases not matched to a gene: 6. The CDR3 is 14 residues long. The germline V gene encodes CDR1 DFQATT and CDR2 SNEGSKA (reference sequence).